This T cell receptor (beta chain) appears in the sequencing data of a study of cytomegalovirus exposure and HLA in healthy donors. This clone has a single count. V was pared by 4 bases and J by 3 bases, with 3 bases of the junction left unmatched. Germline-derived CDR1 and CDR2 are LNHDA and SQIVND (reference sequence). CDR3 length equals 14 residues. PCR used 60 Vbeta primers and 13 Jbeta primers. Assay: immunoSEQ multiplex PCR; the TCRdb copy retains only in-frame clones and omits some. The sample comprises fewer than 120,000 clones, roughly 86% of which are singletons, and around 2% rests with the top ten.

Sequenced sample: PBMCs. The rearrangement uses TRBV19 and TRBJ2-1, with 7 nucleotides matching TRBD1. The receptor was derived from a man in his forties in good health and CMV-seronegative. CDR3 nucleotides: TGTGCCAGTAGTACCGGGACAGACTACAATGAGCAGTTCTTC. It is translated as CASSTGTDYNEQFF.